This entry lists 27 T cell receptor beta chains sequenced from one sample in a study of beta chain features in type 1 diabetes. Reverse transcription of all isolated RNA meant that expressed TCRB transcripts were sequenced. Produced via immunoSEQ multiplex PCR; TCRdb's table is partial and in-frame only. This sample carries over 40,000 clones, around 50% of them seen once, and the ten largest clones take over 2%. Sequenced material: Tregs from blood. The receptor source for this set is a woman aged 18-30 years in good health.

The rearrangement joins TRBV19 to TRBJ1-4; D remains ambiguous. This CDR3 is built from 15 residues. The V and J ends lost 3 bases and 7 bases respectively, with 15 bases between them. Germline V lookup: CDR1 LNHDA, CDR2 SQIVND (reference sequence). CDR3: CASSMYRQSGEKLFF. The CDR3 DNA reads TGTGCCAGTAGTATGTATCGGCAATCGGGTGAAAAACTGTTTTTT.

The chain is built from TRBV6-1 and TRBJ2-1; TRBD1 matches 8 bases. Trimming at V came to 7 bases and at J to 2 bases, leaving 7 bases not matched to a gene. CDR3 length: 15 residues. Per the germline V gene, CDR1 is MNHNS and CDR2 is SASEGT. CDR3 coding DNA: TGTGCCAGCAAACTCTCACAGGGGGCCTACAATGAGCAGTTCTTC. Translation gives CASKLSQGAYNEQFF.

This clone has only a few counts. The V and J genes are TRBV11-3 and TRBJ2-1; 7 positions match TRBD2. The germline V gene has CDR1 SGHNT and CDR2 YENEEA. CDR3 length: 14 amino acids. V lost 5 bases, J lost 1 base, and 2 bases stayed unmatched. The CDR3 coding sequence is TGTGCCAGCAGCACGGGGGGATCCTACAATGAGCAGTTCTTC. It translates to CASSTGGSYNEQFF.

The V gene is TRBV30, the J gene TRBJ2-3; TRBD2 aligns across 8 bases. J gave up 9 bases and V 2 bases, and 10 bases lay outside the gene matches. Germline V CDR1 and CDR2: GTSNPN, SVGIG (reference sequence). CDR3 length equals 14 residues. Here the CDR3 reads CAWSSSGGRGTQYF. The CDR3, as DNA: TGTGCCTGGAGTAGCAGCGGGGGCAGGGGAACGCAGTATTTT.

This clone turned up a few times. The chain joins TRBV9 to TRBJ2-5; tentative D call: TRBD1 (6 bases). The V gene's germline CDR1 is SGDLS and CDR2 YYNGEE. V lost 1 base and J lost 2, with 15 bases in between. CDR3 length: 16 residues. CDR3 loop: CASSVLGGEGQETQYF. The CDR3 coding sequence is TGTGCCAGCAGCGTACTAGGGGGAGAGGGGCAAGAGACCCAGTACTTC. The whole variable domain, remainder taken from reference TRBV9 and TRBJ2-5, is DSGVTQTPKHLITATGQRVTLRCSPRSGDLSVYWYQQSLDQGLQFLIQYYNGEERAKGNILERFSAQQFPDLHSELNLSSLELGDSALYFCASSVLGGEGQETQYFGPGTRLLVL.

The chain carries TRBV30 and TRBJ1-5; no reliable D call. The V and J ends lost 0 bases and 4 bases respectively, with 7 bases between them. Germline assignment: CDR1 GTSNPN and CDR2 SVGIG (reference sequence). The CDR3 runs 13 residues. This CDR3 reads CAWSVTDNQPQHF. Written as DNA, the CDR3 is TGTGCCTGGAGTGTAACTGATAATCAGCCCCAGCATTTT.

This clone has only a few counts. The CDR3 nucleotides are TGTGCCAGCAGCCAAGATGTAAGACTAGCGACAGGCTACGAGCAGTACTTC. Amino acids: CASSQDVRLATGYEQYF. V usage is TRBV4-2 and J usage is TRBJ2-7, with 8 positions matching TRBD2. Trimming removed 0 bases from V and 3 bases from J; junction bases left unmatched: 10. This CDR3 comprises 17 residues. Germline V gene lookup returns CDR1 LGHNA and CDR2 YNFKEQ.

J is TRBJ1-1 and V is TRBV28; no firm D call. CDR1 MDHEN and CDR2 SYDVKM come from the germline V gene. Trimming shortened V by 6 bases and J by 8 bases, and 7 bases separated the two germline ends. The CDR3 loop spans 10 amino acids. Here the CDR3 DNA reads TGTGCCAGCAGGGACTGGGAAGCTTTCTTT. Protein sequence: CASRDWEAFF.

This clone has more than one count but fewer than ten. The chain recombines TRBV5-4 with TRBJ2-1, with a tentative D call TRBD2 (8 bases). Germline V CDR1 and CDR2: SGHNT, YYREEE (reference sequence). The CDR3 runs to 17 residues. The germline V and J ends were trimmed by 4 bases and 7 bases, with 24 bases remaining between them. The chain's CDR3 is CASSQDRASGPTNEQFF. CDR3 sequence (DNA): TGTGCCAGCAGCCAAGACAGGGCTAGCGGGCCCACGAATGAGCAGTTCTTC.

This clone was detected only a few times. The V call is TRBV5-8, the J call TRBJ2-1; TRBD2 matches at 12 bases. The germline CDR1 and CDR2 sequences are SGHTS and YDEGEE. The junction had 5 bases not matched to a gene; V was cut back by 4 bases and J by 6 bases. CDR3 size: 15 residues. The CDR3 region has the DNA TGTGCCAGCAGCGGTCTAGCGGGAGGGCCCAATGAGCAGTTCTTC. Residues: CASSGLAGGPNEQFF.

The J gene is TRBJ2-7, the V gene TRBV27, with a weak D call TRBD2 (5 bases). The V and J ends lost 5 bases and 1 base respectively, with 15 bases between them. Germline V CDR1 and CDR2: MNHEY, SMNVEV (reference sequence). The CDR3 runs 15 residues. The CDR3: CASSLLLGRSYEQYF. Written as DNA, the CDR3 is TGTGCCAGCAGTCTGCTACTAGGGAGATCCTACGAGCAGTACTTC.

The chain uses TRBV2 and TRBJ2-1, with TRBD2 matching 15 bases. CDR3 size: 17 residues. V dropped 8 bases and J dropped 7; count of bases not matched to a gene: 12. Per germline, CDR1 SNHLY and CDR2 FYNNEI. As DNA, the CDR3 is TGTGCCAGCGGTGGACTAGCGGGAGGGGCTGGGCGGAATGAGCAGTTCTTC. It encodes CASGGLAGGAGRNEQFF.

V gene TRBV5-1 combines with J gene TRBJ2-7; 9 bases are a match to TRBD2. CDR3 length: 14 amino acids. Unmatched junction bases numbered 7, after V lost 4 bases and J lost 5 bases. The germline gives CDR1 SGHRS, CDR2 YFSETQ. The CDR3 is CASSPGTSLHEQYF. In DNA, the CDR3 is TGCGCCAGCAGCCCCGGGACTAGCCTTCACGAGCAGTACTTC.

The chain employs TRBV2 and TRBJ2-4; 14 bases line up with TRBD2. With 7 bases clipped from V and 1 base from J, the junction kept 9 bases outside the gene matches. Germline V gives CDR1 SNHLY, CDR2 FYNNEI. The CDR3 covers 18 residues. CDR3 in amino acids: CASIPGLAGERAKNIQYF. The CDR3 DNA is TGTGCCAGCATACCGGGACTAGCGGGAGAAAGGGCCAAAAACATTCAGTACTTC.

The chain carries TRBV19 and TRBJ2-3, with TRBD2 matching over 14 bases. The CDR3 is 17 residues long. Germline V gene sequence: CDR1 LNHDA, CDR2 SQIVND (reference sequence). V shed 5 bases and J 3 bases; nucleotides not matched to a gene: 7. As DNA, the CDR3 is TGTGCCAGTAGTTCCCGGACTAGCGGGAGGATGACAGATACGCAGTATTTT. It encodes CASSSRTSGRMTDTQYF.

Sample share makes this clone medium-sized. At the DNA level, this CDR3 is encoded by other sequences in the same sample as well. The chain is built from TRBV7-9 and TRBJ2-5, with 10 nucleotides matching TRBD2. J was trimmed by 2 bases and V by 0 bases; bases with no gene match: 3. Germline lookup yields CDR1 SEHNR and CDR2 FQNEAQ (reference sequence). The CDR3 has 16 amino acids. The CDR3 is CASSLALAGVQETQYF. DNA for the CDR3: TGTGCCAGCAGCTTAGCCCTAGCGGGAGTGCAAGAGACCCAGTACTTC.

The chain recombines TRBV29-1 with TRBJ2-1; TRBD1 matches 7 bases. There are 13 residues in the CDR3. Looked up from germline, CDR1 is SQVTM and CDR2 is ANQGSEA. CDR3 protein: CRGDRTGRNEQFF. The CDR3 DNA reads as TGCAGAGGTGATCGGACAGGCCGGAATGAGCAGTTCTTC.

V gene TRBV7-2 combines with J gene TRBJ2-1; D might be TRBD1 (6 bases). Trimming shortened V by 1 base and J by 5 bases, and 15 bases separated the two germline ends. Germline V gene sequence: CDR1 SGHTA, CDR2 FQGNSA. The CDR3 contains 16 residues. The CDR3 loop reads CASSLGFGTTNNEQFF. Written as DNA, the CDR3 is TGTGCCAGCAGCTTAGGCTTCGGGACAACGAACAATGAGCAGTTCTTC.

The sample holds one count of this clone. The V and J genes are TRBV2 and TRBJ1-1; no reliable D call. V was trimmed by 11 bases and J by 4 bases, leaving 17 bases between them. CDR1 and CDR2 (germline): SNHLY, FYNNEI. CDR3 length: 13 residues. CDR3 DNA sequence: TGTGCCGGTCACTCCTCGATAAGCACTGAAGCTTTCTTT. Translating gives CAGHSSISTEAFF.

The sample holds a few counts of this clone. A junction boundary mismatches the germline segment, possibly from a read error. The chain links TRBV7-8 to TRBJ2-1, with 8 bases aligning to TRBD2. CDR3 length: 15 residues. Germline CDR1 and CDR2: SGHVS and FQNEAQ. The chain's CDR3 is CASSLAGPSYNEQFF. DNA of the CDR3: TGTGCCAGCAGCCTAGCGGGCCCTTCCTACAATGAGCAGTTCTTC.

This sequence joins TRBV7-2 and TRBJ1-2, with TRBD1 as a possible D gene (6 bases). The germline gives CDR1 SGHTA, CDR2 FQGNSA. V shed 4 bases and J shed 3 bases, with 15 bases lying between them. The CDR3 length is 15 residues. For the CDR3, the DNA is TGTGCCAGCAGCTCCTACAGGGAAAGAGACTATGGCTACACCTTC. This codes for CASSSYRERDYGYTF.

V is TRBV29-1 and J is TRBJ2-2, with TRBD2 matching 8 bases. The CDR3 has 15 residues. Germline V gene lookup returns CDR1 SQVTM and CDR2 ANQGSEA. V trimming: 6 bases; J trimming: 4 bases; junction bases outside the gene matches: 10. The CDR3 nucleotides read TGCAGCGTCCTCGGGGGGGGGCCAGGCACCGGGGAGCTGTTTTTT. Translated: CSVLGGGPGTGELFF.

As for this clone: At one end, the junction sequence differs from germline, possibly due to a read error. The chain couples TRBV9 to TRBJ1-4; 7 bases line up with TRBD1. The CDR3 consists of 16 residues. Germline V gene sequence: CDR1 SGDLS, CDR2 YYNGEE. The CDR3, as DNA: TGTGCCGGCAGCGTAGCCGGTGGGACAGTGGAGGAAAAACTGTTTTTT. This encodes CAGSVAGGTVEEKLFF. Variable domain in full (rest from reference TRBV9 and TRBJ1-4): DSGVTQTPKHLITATGQRVTLRCSPRSGDLSVYWYQQSLDQGLQFLIQYYNGEERAKGNILERFSAQQFPDLHSELNLSSLELGDSALYFCAGSVAGGTVEEKLFFGSGTQLSVL.

This chain uses TRBV7-9 with TRBJ1-5, with D perhaps TRBD1 (5 bases). Per germline, CDR1 SEHNR and CDR2 FQNEAQ (reference sequence). The CDR3 spans 16 residues. The V gene lost 3 bases and the J gene lost 7 bases, with 19 bases spanning the gap. CDR3: CASSLAGGGDGQPQHF. CDR3 bases: TGTGCCAGCAGCTTGGCCGGGGGAGGGGACGGCCAGCCCCAGCATTTT.

The rearrangement links TRBV5-1 to TRBJ2-1; 7 bases align to TRBD1. CDR1 is SGHRS and CDR2 is YFSETQ in the germline V gene. This CDR3 is 13 amino acids long. V shed 7 bases and J 4 bases; nucleotides not matched to a gene: 5. This CDR3 reads CASADRDYNEQFF. CDR3 DNA sequence: TGCGCCAGCGCAGACAGGGATTACAATGAGCAGTTCTTC.

The V gene is TRBV27, the J gene TRBJ2-6; 8 bases match TRBD1. J gave up 0 bases and V 5 bases, and 9 bases lay outside the gene matches. Per germline, CDR1 MNHEY and CDR2 SMNVEV (reference sequence). This CDR3 spans 18 amino acids. CDR3 sequence (DNA): TGTGCCAGCAGTCCCTTGGCAGGGGGCGTCTCTGGGGCCAACGTCCTGACTTTC. Translating gives CASSPLAGGVSGANVLTF.

The chain joins TRBV6-1 to TRBJ1-2; D perhaps matches TRBD1 (6 bases). Trimming cost V 4 bases and J 8 bases, with 14 bases left between them. Looked up from germline, CDR1 is MNHNS and CDR2 is SASEGT. The CDR3 extends over 13 amino acids. CDR3 protein: CASSVLTGKGYTF. CDR3 DNA: TGTGCCAGCAGTGTACTCACAGGGAAAGGCTACACCTTC.